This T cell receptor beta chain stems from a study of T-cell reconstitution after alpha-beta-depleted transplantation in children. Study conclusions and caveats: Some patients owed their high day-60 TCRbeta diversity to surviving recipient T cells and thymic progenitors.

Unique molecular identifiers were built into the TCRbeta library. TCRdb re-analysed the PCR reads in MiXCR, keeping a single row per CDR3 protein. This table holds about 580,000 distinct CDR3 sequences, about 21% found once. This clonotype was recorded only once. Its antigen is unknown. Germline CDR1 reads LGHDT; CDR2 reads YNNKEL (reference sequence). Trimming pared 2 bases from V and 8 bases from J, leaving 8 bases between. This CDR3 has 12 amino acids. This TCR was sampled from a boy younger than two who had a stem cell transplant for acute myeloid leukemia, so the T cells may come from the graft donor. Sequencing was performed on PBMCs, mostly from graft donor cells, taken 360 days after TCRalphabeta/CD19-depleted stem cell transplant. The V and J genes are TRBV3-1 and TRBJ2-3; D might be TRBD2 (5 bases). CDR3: CASSQYEGTQYF. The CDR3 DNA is TGTGCCAGCAGCCAATATGAGGGTACGCAGTATTTT.